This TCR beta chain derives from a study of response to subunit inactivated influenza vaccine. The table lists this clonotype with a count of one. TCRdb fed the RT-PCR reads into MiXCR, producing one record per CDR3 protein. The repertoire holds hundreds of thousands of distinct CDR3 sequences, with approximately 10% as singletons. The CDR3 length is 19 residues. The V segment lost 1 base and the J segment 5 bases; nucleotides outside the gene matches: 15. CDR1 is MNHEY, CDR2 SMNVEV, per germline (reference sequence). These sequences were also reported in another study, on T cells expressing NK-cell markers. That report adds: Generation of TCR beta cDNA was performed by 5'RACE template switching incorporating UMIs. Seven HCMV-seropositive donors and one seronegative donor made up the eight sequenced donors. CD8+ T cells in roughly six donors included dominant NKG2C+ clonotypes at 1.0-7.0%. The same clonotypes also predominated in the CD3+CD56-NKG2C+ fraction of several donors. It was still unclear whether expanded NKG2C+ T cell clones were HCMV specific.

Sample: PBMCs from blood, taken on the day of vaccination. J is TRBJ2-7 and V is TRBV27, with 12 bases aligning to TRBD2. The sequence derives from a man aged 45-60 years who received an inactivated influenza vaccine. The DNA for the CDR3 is TGTGCCAGCAGTTTATTGGGTCTAGCGGGGGGGCCGGCAAGCGACGAGCAGTACTTC. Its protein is CASSLLGLAGGPASDEQYF.